The 15 T cell receptor beta chains reported below all come from one sample, sequenced in a study of blood T cell repertoires in COVID-19. Profiling relied on immunoSEQ multiplex PCR, and the TCRdb table lists in-frame clones only, not all of them. The sample contains more than 85,000 clones, 80% to 90% of which appear only once. Sequencing was done on a sample of peripheral blood. The receptors were sampled from a human donor with COVID-19, enrolled during active disease. The donor label of this sample is uncertain.

This clone is a singleton in its sample. CDR3 loop: CASKLATRGNEKLFF. Written as DNA, the CDR3 is TGTGCCAGCAAACTAGCGACCAGGGGAAATGAAAAACTGTTTTTT. This chain joins TRBV28 and TRBJ1-4; perhaps TRBD1 as D (6 bases). The CDR3 runs to 15 residues. The germline V gene has CDR1 MDHEN and CDR2 SYDVKM. V was pared by 7 bases and J by 5 bases, with 17 bases between.

The V call is TRBV19, the J call TRBJ1-2; 7 bases are a match to TRBD1. With V trimmed by 3 bases and J by 4 bases, 5 bases remained unmatched. Germline V gene sequence: CDR1 LNHDA, CDR2 SQIVND (reference sequence). The CDR3 runs to 14 residues. CDR3 DNA sequence: TGTGCCAGTAGTATCACACAGGGGCGCTATGGCTACACCTTC. Translation gives CASSITQGRYGYTF.

The V call is TRBV30, the J call TRBJ2-1, with 9 bases matching TRBD2. Germline lookup yields CDR1 GTSNPN and CDR2 SVGIG (reference sequence). The CDR3 totals 16 residues. The CDR3 DNA follows: TGTGCTCGGGGGCTAGCGGGGAGCCTAATCTACAATGAGCAGTTCTTC. Translated, it gives CARGLAGSLIYNEQFF.

This clone was seen only once. The chain couples TRBV6-5 to TRBJ1-1, with D tentatively TRBD1 (5 bases). The length of the CDR3 is 11 residues. CDR1 MNHEY and CDR2 SVGAGI come from the germline V gene. V was clipped by 0 bases and J by 14 bases, with 10 bases between them. The CDR3 region has the DNA TGTGCCAGCAGTTACTCGGGGGGTTGGTTCTTT. Residues: CASSYSGGWFF.

This sequence joins TRBV27 and TRBJ1-5; D possibly corresponds to TRBD1 (5 bases). Looked up from germline, CDR1 is MNHEY and CDR2 is SMNVEV (reference sequence). Between the trimmed V and J ends, which lost 3 bases and 1 base, there was a span of 13 bases. The CDR3 consists of 16 residues. CDR3 in amino acids: CASSFGREVSNQPQHF. The DNA of the CDR3 is TGTGCCAGCAGTTTTGGCAGGGAGGTAAGCAATCAGCCCCAGCATTTT.

The genes are TRBV11-2 and TRBJ2-7, with 8 bases aligning to TRBD1. CDR3 length equals 14 residues. Trimming at V came to 3 bases and at J to 4 bases, leaving 5 bases not matched to a gene. The V gene's germline CDR1 is SGHAT and CDR2 FQNNGV. The CDR3, as DNA: TGTGCCAGCAGCTTTGGGACAGGCCCGTACGAGCAGTACTTC. Amino acids: CASSFGTGPYEQYF.

The chain couples TRBV29-1 to TRBJ2-5; no firm D call. Deletions cut 7 bases from V and 2 bases from J, with 14 bases between. This CDR3 is built from 13 residues. Germline V gives CDR1 SQVTM, CDR2 ANQGSEA. CDR3 DNA: TGCAGCGGACATGGCCCCCGACAAGAGACCCAGTACTTC. It is translated as CSGHGPRQETQYF.

The chain joins TRBV7-9 to TRBJ2-1, with 8 bases matching TRBD2. Germline lookup yields CDR1 SEHNR and CDR2 FQNEAQ (reference sequence). The CDR3 has 14 residues. Unmatched junction bases numbered 7, after V lost 5 bases and J lost 7 bases. Written as DNA, the CDR3 is TGTGCCAGCAGCCTCCAACGGGGGGGGAATGAGCAGTTCTTC. Protein product: CASSLQRGGNEQFF.

The J gene is TRBJ1-4, the V gene TRBV6-7; 7 nucleotides match TRBD1. TRBV6-7 is reported as an ORF; its role is uncertain. The CDR3 runs to 17 residues. The V segment lost 1 base and the J segment 3 bases; nucleotides outside the gene matches: 8. The CDR3 loop reads CASSYCKKGAANEKLFF. The CDR3 region has the DNA TGTGCCAGCAGTTACTGCAAGAAGGGGGCAGCTAATGAAAAACTGTTTTTT.

The V call is TRBV11-2, the J call TRBJ1-4; D remains unclear. This CDR3 is built from 15 residues. The ends were cut back, 4 bases at V and 8 bases at J, with 17 bases in the middle. In germline, CDR1 is SGHAT, CDR2 FQNNGV. The CDR3 DNA follows: TGTGCCAGCAGCTCGGGGAAAGGGCTCAGGGAAAAACTGTTTTTT. It codes for CASSSGKGLREKLFF.

The chain employs TRBV7-9 and TRBJ2-7; D is possibly TRBD2 (5 bases). This CDR3 has 14 amino acids. V was shortened by 2 bases and J by 1 base, with 9 bases between the two germline ends. Germline lookup yields CDR1 SEHNR and CDR2 FQNEAQ (reference sequence). CDR3 protein: CASSLSGDSYEQYF. The CDR3 DNA sequence: TGTGCCAGCAGCTTATCCGGGGATTCCTACGAGCAGTACTTC.

This clone appeared a few times. The chain recombines TRBV7-2 with TRBJ2-3; 8 bases map to TRBD2. The germline gives CDR1 SGHTA, CDR2 FQGNSA. Trimming took 4 bases from V and 1 from J; bases not matched to a gene: 7. CDR3 length: 16 amino acids. The CDR3 here is CASSYRGGRGTDTQYF. The CDR3 DNA is TGTGCCAGCAGCTACCGGGGGGGCCGGGGCACAGATACGCAGTATTTT.

This clone is judged medium-sized (0.01 to 0.1%). This chain uses TRBV12-5 with TRBJ1-2, with D uncertain. In germline, CDR1 is LGHNT, CDR2 FRNRAP. V lost 9 bases, J lost 7 bases, and 15 bases lay in between. The CDR3 is 12 residues long. This chain's CDR3 is CASPVEAGGYTF. CDR3 in DNA: TGTGCTAGCCCGGTGGAGGCCGGTGGCTACACCTTC.

The chain links TRBV7-9 to TRBJ1-5; D ambiguous. Between the trimmed V and J ends, which lost 0 bases and 2 bases, there was a span of 5 bases. Germline V gene lookup returns CDR1 SEHNR and CDR2 FQNEAQ (reference sequence). CDR3 length: 14 amino acids. The CDR3 is CASSLAPGNQPQHF. Here the CDR3 DNA reads TGTGCCAGCAGCTTAGCTCCTGGCAATCAGCCCCAGCATTTT.

This chain uses TRBV5-6 with TRBJ2-1; D remains unclear. The CDR3 consists of 14 residues. Deletions cut 0 bases from V and 3 bases from J, with 7 bases between. Germline V gene lookup returns CDR1 SGHDT and CDR2 YYEEEE. In DNA, the CDR3 is TGTGCCAGCAGCTTGGGAGATTTCTACAATGAGCAGTTCTTC. Translating it yields CASSLGDFYNEQFF.